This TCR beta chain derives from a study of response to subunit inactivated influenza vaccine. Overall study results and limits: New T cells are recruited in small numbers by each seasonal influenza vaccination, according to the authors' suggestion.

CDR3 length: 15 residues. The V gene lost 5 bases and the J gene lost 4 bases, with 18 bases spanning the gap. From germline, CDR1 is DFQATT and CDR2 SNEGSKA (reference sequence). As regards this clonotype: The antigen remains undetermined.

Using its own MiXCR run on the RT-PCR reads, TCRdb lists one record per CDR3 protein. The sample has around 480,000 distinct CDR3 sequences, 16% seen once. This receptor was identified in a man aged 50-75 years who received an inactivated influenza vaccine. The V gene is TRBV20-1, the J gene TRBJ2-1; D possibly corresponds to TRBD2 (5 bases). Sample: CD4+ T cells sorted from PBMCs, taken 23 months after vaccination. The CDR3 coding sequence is TGCAGTGCTCCTCCAGCGGAAGCAGATTACAATGAGCAGTTCTTC. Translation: CSAPPAEADYNEQFF.